This T cell receptor beta chain was identified during a study of persistence of HIV-infected CD4 T cells. At the level of the study: Antigen stimulation activated a lower proportion of cells, more of them memory, than anti-CD3/anti-CD28 stimulation.

The study, taken as a whole, reports: TCRbeta richness was lower in CMV- and Gag-responding cells than in anti-CD3/anti-CD28-responding cells.

Trimming shortened V by 0 bases and J by 2 bases, and 11 bases separated the two germline ends. Germline V gene lookup returns CDR1 SGHRS and CDR2 YFSETQ. The CDR3 spans 15 residues. About this clone itself: Its antigen is as yet unknown.

Sequencing used immunoSEQ version 4 in survey mode. Template was genomic DNA at around 9.7 ng/uL, with up to about 1 ug used per sample. TCRdb's table, derived via immunoSEQ multiplex PCR, lists solely in-frame clones and lacks some. Of 44,000 or so clones in the sample, just over 90% are singletons; the top ten hold approximately 1.8%. Anti-CD3/anti-CD28 beads served as a nonspecific positive control stimulus. Responding CD4+ T cells were sorted by upregulation of both CD40 ligand and CD69. Donors were HIV-1-infected adults who began suppressive ART during chronic infection. This clonotype originated in an adult man with HIV who was CMV-seropositive. Sequencing used CD4+ T cells sorted from PBMCs after roughly 18-hour stimulation, obtained from a patient who received antiretroviral therapy. This chain uses TRBV5-1 with TRBJ2-5; D ambiguous. This chain's CDR3 is CASSLALQSQETQYF. The CDR3 DNA is TGCGCCAGCAGCTTGGCTCTTCAGAGTCAAGAGACCCAGTACTTC.